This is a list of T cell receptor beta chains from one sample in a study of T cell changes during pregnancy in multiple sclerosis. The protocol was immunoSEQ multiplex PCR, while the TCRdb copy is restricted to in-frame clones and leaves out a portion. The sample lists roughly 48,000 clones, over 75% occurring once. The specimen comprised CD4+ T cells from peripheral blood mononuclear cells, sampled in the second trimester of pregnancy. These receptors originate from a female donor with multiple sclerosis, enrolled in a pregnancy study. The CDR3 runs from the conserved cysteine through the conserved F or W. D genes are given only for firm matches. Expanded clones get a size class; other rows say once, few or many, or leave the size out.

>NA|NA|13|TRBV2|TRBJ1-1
TGTGCCAGCAGTCGGGAGACGAACACTGAAGCTTTCTTT
CASSRETNTEAFF
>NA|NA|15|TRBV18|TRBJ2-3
TGTGCCAGCTCACCGGGAGCCCGACTCACAGATACGCAGTATTTT
CASSPGARLTDTQYF
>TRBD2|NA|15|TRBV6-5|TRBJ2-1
TGTGCCAGCAGCACCACTAGCGGGAGGGAGGATGAGCAGTTCTTC
CASSTTSGREDEQFF
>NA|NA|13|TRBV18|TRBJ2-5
TGTGCCAGCTCAGGTGGGCCCCAAGAGACCCAGTACTTC
CASSGGPQETQYF
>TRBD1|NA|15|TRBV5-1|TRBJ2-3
TGCGCCAGCAGCTTACGGACAGGGGACGGAGATACGCAGTATTTT
CASSLRTGDGDTQYF
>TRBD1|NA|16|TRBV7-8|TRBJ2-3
TGTGCCAGCAGCTTAGGGTGGACAGGTAGCACAGATACGCAGTATTTT
CASSLGWTGSTDTQYF
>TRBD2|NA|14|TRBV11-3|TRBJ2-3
TGTGCCAGCAGCCGGACTAGCGGGAGTAATACGCAGTATTTT
CASSRTSGSNTQYF
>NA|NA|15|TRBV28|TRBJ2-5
TGTGCCAGCAGTTTTGGGCAGGGGTCCCCGGAGACCCAGTACTTC
CASSFGQGSPETQYF
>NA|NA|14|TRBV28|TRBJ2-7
TGTGCCAGCTCAAAGTCGGGGTTCCTCTACGAGCAGTACTTC
CASSKSGFLYEQYF
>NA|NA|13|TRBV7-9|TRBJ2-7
TGTGCCAGCAGCTTAGGACAGCTCGACGAGCAGTACTTC
CASSLGQLDEQYF
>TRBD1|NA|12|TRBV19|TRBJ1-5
TGTGCCAGTAGTACTCCAGGGGGAGCCCAGCATTTT
CASSTPGGAQHF
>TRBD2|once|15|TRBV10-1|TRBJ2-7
TGCGCCAGCAGTGATTCCAATAGCGGGAGACACGAGCAGTACTTC
CASSDSNSGRHEQYF
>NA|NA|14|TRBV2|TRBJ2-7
TGTGCCAGCAAGCCGGGACAAGAGTCCTACGAGCAGTACTTC
CASKPGQESYEQYF
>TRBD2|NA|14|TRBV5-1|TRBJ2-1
TGCGCCAGCAGCTTGACTAGCGGGAGCAATGAGCAGTTCTTC
CASSLTSGSNEQFF
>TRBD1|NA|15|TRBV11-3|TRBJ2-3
TGTGCCAGCAGCGAAGGACAGGCGAGCATAGATACGCAGTATTTT
CASSEGQASIDTQYF
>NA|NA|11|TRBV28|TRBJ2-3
TGTGCCAGCAGCCTAGGACTCGGCTTTTATTTT
CASSLGLGFYF
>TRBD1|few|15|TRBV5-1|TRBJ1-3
TGCGCCAGCACACAGGGGGCTTCCTCTGGAAACACCATATATTTT
CASTQGASSGNTIYF
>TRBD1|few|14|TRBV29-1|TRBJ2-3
TGCAGCGCGGGAACGGGACAGTCCACAGATACGCAGTATTTT
CSAGTGQSTDTQYF
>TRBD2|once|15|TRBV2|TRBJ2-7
TGTGCCAGCAGGGCTGTAGCGGGAGGGTTCTACGAGCAGTACTTC
CASRAVAGGFYEQYF
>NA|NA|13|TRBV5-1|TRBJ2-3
TGCGCCAGCAGCTTGGGACAGACAGATACGCAGTATTTT
CASSLGQTDTQYF
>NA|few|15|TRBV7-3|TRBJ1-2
TGTGCCAGCAGCTTAACATCGGCGGGGTACTATGGCTACACCTTC
CASSLTSAGYYGYTF
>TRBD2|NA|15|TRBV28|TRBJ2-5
TGTGCCAGCAGTTCGATGGGACTAGCGTTAGAGACCCAGTACTTC
CASSSMGLALETQYF
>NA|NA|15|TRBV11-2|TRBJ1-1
TGTGCCAGCAGCTCCGGGGGTCGGAAAAACACTGAAGCTTTCTTT
CASSSGGRKNTEAFF
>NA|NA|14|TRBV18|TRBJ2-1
TGTGCCAGCTCACCACCGGAGGGGTACAATGAGCAGTTCTTC
CASSPPEGYNEQFF
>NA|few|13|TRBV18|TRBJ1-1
TGTGCCAGCTCACCCCGCGGGGGTACTGAAGCTTTCTTT
CASSPRGGTEAFF
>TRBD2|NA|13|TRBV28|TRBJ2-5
TGTGCCAGCAGGGGGGGAGGGGAAGAGACCCAGTACTTC
CASRGGGEETQYF
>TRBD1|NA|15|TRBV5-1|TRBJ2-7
TGCGCCAGCAGCGTACTGGGGACAGGGTGGGACGAGCAGTACTTC
CASSVLGTGWDEQYF
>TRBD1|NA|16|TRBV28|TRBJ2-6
TGTGCCAGCAGTGGGCCAGGGGGCTCTGGGGCCAACGTCCTGACTTTC
CASSGPGGSGANVLTF
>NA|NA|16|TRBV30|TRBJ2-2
TGTGCCTGGAGTGTACGGGCAGGGGGGATGACCGGGGAGCTGTTTTTT
CAWSVRAGGMTGELFF
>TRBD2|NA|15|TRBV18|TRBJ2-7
TGTGCCAGCTCACCTTTTGCGGGGACTACCTACGAGCAGTACTTC
CASSPFAGTTYEQYF
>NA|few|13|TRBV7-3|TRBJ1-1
TGTGCCAGCAGCCCCTCCCCGAACACTGAAGCTTTCTTT
CASSPSPNTEAFF